Detailed here is one T cell receptor (beta chain). What antigen it recognizes has not been identified. There are no base qualities to consult, and no much larger clone falls within one base. The CDR3 runs 17 residues from the cysteine to the phenylalanine. The DNA shown is the 51-base CDR3, in frame from base 1. CDR1 and CDR2, per the germline V gene, are SGHRS and YFSETQ. V was cut back by 0 bases and J by 1 base, leaving a gap of 15 bases between them. The source of the sample is a study of cytomegalovirus exposure and HLA in healthy donors (dated by TCRdb to 2016 to 2017). The study in broad terms: According to a later analysis, one platform produced both the 120 validation repertoires and the approximately 660 repertoires of the first cohort. To predict cytomegalovirus infection status, the study brought together high-throughput TCR immunosequencing, statistical association of individual TCRs with disease status, and machine learning. A separate validation cohort of about 110 different subjects was used in addition to the roughly 670-subject first cohort. The study aimed to test whether cataloging public T cell receptors could reveal signatures of past pathogen exposure. Broader findings and caveats from the paper: While some public TCRs were present in many individuals, most TCR sequences turned up only very rarely across donors. In both the original and validation cohorts, the classifier was reported to diagnose cytomegalovirus status with high specificity and sensitivity. The authors suggested that the approach could potentially be extended to other disease states and immunological phenotypes. A later analysis found that TCRs clustered in the first cohort also tended to co-occur in the roughly 110 validation repertoires, with 94% of cluster scores above 0. The study listed over 150 TCR beta chains as associated with cytomegalovirus. The validation cohort had no HLA typing available for a later analysis, so co-occurrence within that cohort was assessed over all 120 or so repertoires. In vitro tests confirmed that a few of the cytomegalovirus-associated TCR beta chains recognize cytomegalovirus antigens.

Donors formed part of the validation cohort, which comprised fewer than 150 subjects and was distinct from the first cohort of 690 or so subjects. The library was produced with the immunoSEQ multiplex PCR assay. As for the original processing: A statistical classification framework was developed to diagnose cytomegalovirus status using the catalog of TCR beta chain sequences. TCRdb stores this immuneACCESS table with in-frame sequences only. Part of the clones is absent; in the studies checked, under half of the shortfall reflects unresolved V genes, and no reason is known for the rest. V, J and clone size derive from that table, while D and trimming were established from the DNA sequence. The table for this sample lists 55,000 to 80,000 clones; 85% to 95% of them were counted only once. 7% of the sample is in the top ten clones.

The specimen sequenced was PBMCs. The chain joins TRBV5-1 to TRBJ2-3; TRBD2 is perhaps the D gene, given 5 matching bases. The sequence came from a woman under 30 in good health and CMV-seropositive. The DNA is as follows: TGCGCCAGCAGCTTGGGAGGGAGAGGCTATGGCACAGATACGCAGTATTTT. Its amino acids are CASSLGGRGYGTDTQYF.